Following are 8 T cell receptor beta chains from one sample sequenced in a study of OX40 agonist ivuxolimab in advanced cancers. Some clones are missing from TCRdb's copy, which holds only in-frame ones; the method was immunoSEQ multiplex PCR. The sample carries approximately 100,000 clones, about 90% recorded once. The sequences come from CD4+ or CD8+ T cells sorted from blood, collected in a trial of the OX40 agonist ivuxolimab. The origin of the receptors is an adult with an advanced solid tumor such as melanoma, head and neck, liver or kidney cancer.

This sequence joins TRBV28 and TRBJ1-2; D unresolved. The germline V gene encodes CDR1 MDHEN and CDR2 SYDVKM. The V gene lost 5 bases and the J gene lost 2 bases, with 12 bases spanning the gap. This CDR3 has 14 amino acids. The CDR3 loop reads CASSERRGNYGYTF. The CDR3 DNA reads TGTGCCAGCAGTGAGCGACGGGGAAACTATGGCTACACCTTC.

The CDR3 DNA sequence: TGTGCCTGGAATAGCGGGAGGATAAATGAGCAGTTCTTC. It specifies CAWNSGRINEQFF. V usage is TRBV30 and J usage is TRBJ2-1; 10 nucleotides align to TRBD2. Germline CDR1 and CDR2: GTSNPN and SVGIG (reference sequence). V lost 4 bases and J lost 7; bases outside the gene matches: 4. The CDR3 covers 13 residues.

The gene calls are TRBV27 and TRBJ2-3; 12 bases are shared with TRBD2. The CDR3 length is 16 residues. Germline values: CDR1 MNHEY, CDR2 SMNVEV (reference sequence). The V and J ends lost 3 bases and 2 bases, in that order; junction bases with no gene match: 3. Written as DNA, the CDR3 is TGTGCCAGCAGTTTGCGGACTAGCGGGACCACAGATACGCAGTATTTT. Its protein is CASSLRTSGTTDTQYF.

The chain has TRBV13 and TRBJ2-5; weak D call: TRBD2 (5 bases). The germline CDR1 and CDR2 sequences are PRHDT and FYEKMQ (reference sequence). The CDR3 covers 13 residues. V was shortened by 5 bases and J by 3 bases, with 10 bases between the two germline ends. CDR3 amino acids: CASSLRTEETQYF. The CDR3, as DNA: TGTGCCAGCAGCCTACGGACTGAAGAGACCCAGTACTTC. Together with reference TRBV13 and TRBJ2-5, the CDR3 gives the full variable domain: AAGVIQSPRHLIKEKRETATLKCYPIPRHDTVYWYQQGPGQDPQFLISFYEKMQSDKGSIPDRFSAQQFSDYHSELNMSSLELGDSALYFCASSLRTEETQYFGPGTRLLVL.

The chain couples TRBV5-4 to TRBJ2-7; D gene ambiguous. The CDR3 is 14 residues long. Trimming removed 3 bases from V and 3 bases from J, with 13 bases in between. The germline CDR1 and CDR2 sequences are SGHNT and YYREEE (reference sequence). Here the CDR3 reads CASSSRQGNYEQYF. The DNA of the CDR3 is TGTGCCAGCAGCTCCAGACAAGGAAACTACGAGCAGTACTTC.

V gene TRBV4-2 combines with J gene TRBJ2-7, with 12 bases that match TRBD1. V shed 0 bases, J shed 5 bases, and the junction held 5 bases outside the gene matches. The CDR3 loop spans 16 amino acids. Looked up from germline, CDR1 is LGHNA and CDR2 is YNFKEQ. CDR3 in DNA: TGTGCCAGCAGCCAAGAACCGGGACAGGGGGCCCACGAGCAGTACTTC. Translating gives CASSQEPGQGAHEQYF.

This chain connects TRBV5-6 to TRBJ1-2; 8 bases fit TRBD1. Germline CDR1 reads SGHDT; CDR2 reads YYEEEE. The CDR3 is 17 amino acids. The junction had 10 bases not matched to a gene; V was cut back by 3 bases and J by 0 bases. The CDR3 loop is CASSYPQDRGSNYGYTF. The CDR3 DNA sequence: TGTGCCAGCAGCTACCCCCAAGACAGGGGTTCTAACTATGGCTACACCTTC. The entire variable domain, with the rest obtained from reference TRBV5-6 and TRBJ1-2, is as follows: DAGVTQSPTHLIKTRGQQVTLRCSPKSGHDTVSWYQQALGQGPQFIFQYYEEEERQRGNFPDRFSGHQFPNYSSELNVNALLLGDSALYLCASSYPQDRGSNYGYTFGSGTRLTVV.

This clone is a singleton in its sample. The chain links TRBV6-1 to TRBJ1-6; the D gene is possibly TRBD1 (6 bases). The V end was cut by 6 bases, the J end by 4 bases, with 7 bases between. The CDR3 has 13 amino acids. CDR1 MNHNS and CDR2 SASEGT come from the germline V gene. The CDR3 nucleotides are TGTGCCAGCAGGCAGGGGTATAATTCACCCCTCCACTTT. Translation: CASRQGYNSPLHF.